Listed below are T cell receptor beta chains from one sample, sequenced in a study of technical replicates of blood from several donors. Repertoires were generated with immunoSEQ multiplex PCR, while TCRdb's copy carries only in-frame clones and drops some. The sample gives roughly 80,000 clones, 85% to 95% of which show up once; 0.35% to 0.45% is in the top ten. Sequencing input: T cells isolated from PBMCs. These receptors were taken from a human donor in good health. Each CDR3 is given with its conserved first and last residue. A D gene is named only where the DNA matches it firmly. Clone size appears in some rows only: once, few, many, or a class for an expanded clone.

cdr3_nt,cdr3_aa,j_call,clone_size,d_call,v_call
NA,CARAADFRGYTF,TRBJ1-2,once,NA,TRBV2
TGTGCCACCCTGAGCGGGGGTAATGAGCAGTACTTC,CATLSGGNEQYF,TRBJ2-7,NA,TRBD2,TRBV15
TGCGCCAGCAGCCTCTCCCGGGACAGGGGCTCCTACGAGCAGTACTTC,CASSLSRDRGSYEQYF,TRBJ2-7,NA,TRBD1,TRBV4-1
TGTGCCAGCAGCCTCTTACCGACAGGGCTCCACGAGCAGTACTTC,CASSLLPTGLHEQYF,TRBJ2-7,NA,TRBD1,TRBV9
TGTGCCAGCTCACACTATTCCTACGAGCAGTACTTC,CASSHYSYEQYF,TRBJ2-7,NA,NA,TRBV18
TGTGCCAGCAGCAGATTAGCGGAGCTCTACGAGCAGTACTTC,CASSRLAELYEQYF,TRBJ2-7,NA,NA,TRBV28
TGTGCCTGGAGTGGTACAGGGGGGGAGCAGTACTTC,CAWSGTGGEQYF,TRBJ2-7,NA,TRBD1,TRBV30
TGCAGTGCCCCGGACTATAATGAGCAGTTCTTC,CSAPDYNEQFF,TRBJ2-1,NA,NA,TRBV20-1
TGTGCCAGTAGAAATCTACAGGGGGAAGCTAATGAAAAACTGTTTTTT,CASRNLQGEANEKLFF,TRBJ1-4,NA,TRBD1,TRBV19
TGTGCCAGCAGTTTGCCCGGGAGGCTGGGGACTGAAGCTTTCTTT,CASSLPGRLGTEAFF,TRBJ1-1,NA,NA,TRBV28
TGTGCCAGCAGTCATCCTGGGGAGGGACCCTATGGCTACACCTTC,CASSHPGEGPYGYTF,TRBJ1-2,NA,NA,TRBV27
TGCGCCAGCAGCCCAAAGCGTCAGGGCTCTGAAGCTTTCTTT,CASSPKRQGSEAFF,TRBJ1-1,NA,NA,TRBV4-1
TGTGCCAGCGGGCTATCGGGGGACTACGAGCAGTACTTC,CASGLSGDYEQYF,TRBJ2-7,NA,NA,TRBV2
TGTGCCAGCAGCTTAGTAGTAGCGGGCACAGATACGCAGTATTTT,CASSLVVAGTDTQYF,TRBJ2-3,NA,NA,TRBV7-9
TGTGCCAGCAGCCAAGTTACGGCTAGCGGGATCGGGGAGCTGTTTTTT,CASSQVTASGIGELFF,TRBJ2-2,NA,TRBD2,TRBV4-2
TGTGCCAGAAGAGGACAGGGGGCTGGGGGCAATCAGCCCCAGCATTTT,CARRGQGAGGNQPQHF,TRBJ1-5,NA,TRBD1,TRBV5-4
TGTGCCAGTAGTATAGGTTGGACAGGGGCCTACGAGCAGTACTTC,CASSIGWTGAYEQYF,TRBJ2-7,NA,TRBD1,TRBV19
TGTGCCAGTGGGGGACAGATGAACACTGAAGCTTTCTTT,CASGGQMNTEAFF,TRBJ1-1,NA,TRBD1,TRBV19
TGCGCCAGCAGCCCAAATGTCGGTCGTGGCTACACCTTC,CASSPNVGRGYTF,TRBJ1-2,few,NA,TRBV4-3
TGCGCCAGCACCCGGGAGATGGCGGCCAAAAACATTCAGTACTTC,CASTREMAAKNIQYF,TRBJ2-4,NA,NA,TRBV10-1
TGTGCCAGTAGTACCCAGGGAGGATTCTACGAGCAGTACTTC,CASSTQGGFYEQYF,TRBJ2-7,NA,NA,TRBV19
TGTGCCAGCAGTTACACCGTTGGACAGGGGGCGCGTGGCTACACCTTC,CASSYTVGQGARGYTF,TRBJ1-2,NA,TRBD1,TRBV6-5
TGTGCCAGCAGGAGAGGGGGAAGCTCCTACGAGCAGTACTTC,CASRRGGSSYEQYF,TRBJ2-7,NA,NA,TRBV25-1
TGTGCCAGTAGTATTATCCGAGATGGCGAGCAGTACTTC,CASSIIRDGEQYF,TRBJ2-7,NA,NA,TRBV19
TGTGCCTGGAGCAAAGGGACTTCACAAGAGACCCAGTACTTC,CAWSKGTSQETQYF,TRBJ2-5,NA,NA,TRBV30
TGTGCCAGCAGAATCCCGGACTGGGAGGAGCAGTTCTTC,CASRIPDWEEQFF,TRBJ2-1,once,NA,TRBV7-6
TGTGCCAGCAGACTTTCTTACAATCAGCCCCAGCATTTT,CASRLSYNQPQHF,TRBJ1-5,NA,NA,TRBV27
TGTGCCTGGAGTGTTGGGGACAGGGCTCAGCAGTACTTC,CAWSVGDRAQQYF,TRBJ2-7,NA,TRBD1,TRBV30
TGTGCCAGCAGCTATCTAAGGGGGGAGCAGTACTTC,CASSYLRGEQYF,TRBJ2-7,NA,NA,TRBV5-8